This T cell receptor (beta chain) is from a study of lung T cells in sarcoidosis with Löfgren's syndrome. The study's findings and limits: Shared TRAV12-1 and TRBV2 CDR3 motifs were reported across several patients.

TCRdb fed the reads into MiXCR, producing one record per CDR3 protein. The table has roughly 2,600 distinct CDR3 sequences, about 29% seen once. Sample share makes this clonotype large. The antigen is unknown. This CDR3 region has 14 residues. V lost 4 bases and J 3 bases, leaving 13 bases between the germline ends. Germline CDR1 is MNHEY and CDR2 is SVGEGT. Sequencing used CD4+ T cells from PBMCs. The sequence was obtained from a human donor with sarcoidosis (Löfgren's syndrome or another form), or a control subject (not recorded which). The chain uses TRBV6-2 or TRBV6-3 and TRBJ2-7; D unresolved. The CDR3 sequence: CASSSAWADYEQYF. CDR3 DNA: TGTGCCAGCAGTTCCGCCTGGGCAGACTACGAGCAGTACTTC.